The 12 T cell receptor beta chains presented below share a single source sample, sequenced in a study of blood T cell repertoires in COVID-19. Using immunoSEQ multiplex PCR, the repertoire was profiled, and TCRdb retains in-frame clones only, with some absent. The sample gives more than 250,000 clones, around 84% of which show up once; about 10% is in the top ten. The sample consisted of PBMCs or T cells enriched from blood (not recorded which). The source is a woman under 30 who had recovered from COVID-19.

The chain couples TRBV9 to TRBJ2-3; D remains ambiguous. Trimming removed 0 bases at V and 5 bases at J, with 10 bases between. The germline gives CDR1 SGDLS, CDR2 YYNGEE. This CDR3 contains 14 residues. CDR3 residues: CASSVAGRLDTQYF. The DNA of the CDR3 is TGTGCCAGCAGCGTAGCAGGAAGATTAGATACGCAGTATTTT. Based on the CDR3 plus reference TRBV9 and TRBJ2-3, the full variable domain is DSGVTQTPKHLITATGQRVTLRCSPRSGDLSVYWYQQSLDQGLQFLIQYYNGEERAKGNILERFSAQQFPDLHSELNLSSLELGDSALYFCASSVAGRLDTQYFGPGTRLTVL.

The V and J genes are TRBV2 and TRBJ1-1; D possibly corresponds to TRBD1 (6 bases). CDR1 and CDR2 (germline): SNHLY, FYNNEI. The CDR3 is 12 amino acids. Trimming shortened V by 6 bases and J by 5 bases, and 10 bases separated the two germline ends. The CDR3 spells CASRGGGTEAFF. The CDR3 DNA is TGTGCCAGCAGGGGAGGGGGTACTGAAGCTTTCTTT.

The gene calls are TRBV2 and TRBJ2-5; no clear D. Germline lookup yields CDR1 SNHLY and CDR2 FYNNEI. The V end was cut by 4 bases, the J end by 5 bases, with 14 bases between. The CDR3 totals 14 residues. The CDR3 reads CASSGDPGSETQYF. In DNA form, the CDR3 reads TGTGCCAGCAGTGGCGACCCGGGTAGTGAGACCCAGTACTTC.

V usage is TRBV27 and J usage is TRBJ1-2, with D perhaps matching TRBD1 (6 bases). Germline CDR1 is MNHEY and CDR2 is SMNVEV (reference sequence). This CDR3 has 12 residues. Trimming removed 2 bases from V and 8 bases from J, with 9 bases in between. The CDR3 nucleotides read TGTGCCAGCAGTTTAGCAGGGGAAGGCTACACCTTC. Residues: CASSLAGEGYTF.

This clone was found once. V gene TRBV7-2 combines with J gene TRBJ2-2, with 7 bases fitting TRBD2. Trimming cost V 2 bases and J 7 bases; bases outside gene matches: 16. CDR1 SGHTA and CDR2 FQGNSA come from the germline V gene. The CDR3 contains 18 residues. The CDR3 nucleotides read TGTGCCAGCAGCTTACGCATCAAAACGGGAGGTGTTGGCGGGGAGCTGTTTTTT. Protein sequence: CASSLRIKTGGVGGELFF.

CDR3 sequence (DNA): TGTGCCAGCAGGCCCGCCGGGAACACTGAAGCTTTCTTT. Its protein is CASRPAGNTEAFF. The chain uses TRBV28 and TRBJ1-1; D call uncertain. This CDR3 has 13 residues. V shed 6 bases and J shed 1 base, with 9 bases lying between them. Germline CDR1 is MDHEN and CDR2 is SYDVKM.

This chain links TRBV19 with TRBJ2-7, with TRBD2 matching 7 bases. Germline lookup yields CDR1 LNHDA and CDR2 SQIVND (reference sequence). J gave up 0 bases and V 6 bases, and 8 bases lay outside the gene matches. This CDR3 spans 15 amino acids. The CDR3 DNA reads TGTGCCAGTAGGCTAACGGGGGGATACTCCTACGAGCAGTACTTC. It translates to CASRLTGGYSYEQYF.

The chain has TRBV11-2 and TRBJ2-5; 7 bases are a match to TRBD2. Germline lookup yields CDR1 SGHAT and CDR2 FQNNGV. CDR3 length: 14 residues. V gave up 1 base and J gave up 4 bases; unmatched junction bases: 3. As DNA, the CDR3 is TGTGCCAGCAGCTTAGGAGGGAGGGGAGAGACCCAGTACTTC. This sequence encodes CASSLGGRGETQYF.

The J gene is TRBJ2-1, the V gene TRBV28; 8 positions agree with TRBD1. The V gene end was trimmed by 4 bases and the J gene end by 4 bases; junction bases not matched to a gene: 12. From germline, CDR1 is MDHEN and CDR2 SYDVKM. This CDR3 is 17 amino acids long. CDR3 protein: CASSSAFRTGPYNEQFF. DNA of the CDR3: TGTGCCAGCAGTTCAGCTTTCCGGACAGGGCCTTACAATGAGCAGTTCTTC.

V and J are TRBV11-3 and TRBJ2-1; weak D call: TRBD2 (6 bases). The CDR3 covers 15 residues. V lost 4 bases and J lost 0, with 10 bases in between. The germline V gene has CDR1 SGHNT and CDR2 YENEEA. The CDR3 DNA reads TGTGCCAGCAGCTCCAGAGCGGGCTCCTACAATGAGCAGTTCTTC. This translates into CASSSRAGSYNEQFF.

The DNA of the CDR3 is TGTGCCAGTAGAGAAATCGCAGGGGGTACCTACGAGCAGTACTTC. Translating gives CASREIAGGTYEQYF. The chain recombines TRBV19 with TRBJ2-7, with 7 bases matching TRBD1. The V segment lost 6 bases and the J segment 2 bases; nucleotides outside the gene matches: 10. The CDR3 is 15 amino acids. The V gene's germline CDR1 is LNHDA and CDR2 SQIVND (reference sequence).

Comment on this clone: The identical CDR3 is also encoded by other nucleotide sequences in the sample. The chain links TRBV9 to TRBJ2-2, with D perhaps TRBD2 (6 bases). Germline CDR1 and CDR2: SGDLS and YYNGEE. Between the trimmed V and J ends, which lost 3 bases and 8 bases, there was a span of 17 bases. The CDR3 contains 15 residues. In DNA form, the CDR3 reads TGTGCCAGCAGCGCTACCTCGGGACTCCCGGGGGAGCTGTTTTTT. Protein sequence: CASSATSGLPGELFF.